A single T cell receptor (beta chain) is shown here with its context. The entry originates in a study of CD8 T cells in Susac syndrome. Germline V gives CDR1 SGHDN, CDR2 FVKESK. This CDR3 is 15 amino acids long. Trimming pared 2 bases from V and 4 bases from J, leaving 14 bases between. RNA in amounts of roughly 0.5 to 1 ug was reverse transcribed with random hexamers. MiXCR, applied by TCRdb to the immunoSEQ multiplex PCR reads, yields one record per CDR3 protein. This table has 70,000 to 95,000 distinct CDR3 sequences, approximately 95% appearing once. The TCR sequence derives from a human donor with Susac syndrome. The chain links TRBV14 to TRBJ1-1; D possibly corresponds to TRBD1 (5 bases). The sequenced sample was CD8+ T cells from PBMCs. For the CDR3, the DNA is TGTGCCAGCAGCCAAATTAGGGGCATGTTCACTGAAGCTTTCTTT. The encoded protein is CASSQIRGMFTEAFF.